This T cell receptor beta chain was recovered during a study of technical replicates of blood from several donors. The table came from immunoSEQ multiplex PCR; TCRdb's copy has only in-frame clones and leaves some out. The sample shows tens of thousands of clones, nearly 99% of them seen only once. CDR3 length: 16 residues. Germline assignment: CDR1 SNHLY and CDR2 FYNNEI. With 1 base removed from V and 6 bases from J, the gap between germline ends came to 19 bases. The TCR originated in a human donor in good health. The chain combines TRBV2 with TRBJ2-7; perhaps TRBD2 as D (6 bases). Sequencing input: T cells isolated from PBMCs. CDR3 nucleotide sequence: TGTGCCAGCAGTGAAGGGGGCGGGACCGTTTACTTCGAGCAGTACTTC. It yields the protein CASSEGGGTVYFEQYF.